This T cell receptor (beta chain) was identified during a study of response to subunit inactivated influenza vaccine. This CDR3 is built from 14 residues. V lost 7 bases to trimming and J lost 2 bases, with 14 bases between them. Germline V gene lookup returns CDR1 MNHNS and CDR2 SASEGT. Study observations and caveats: Each seasonal flu vaccination may recruit only limited new T cells, authors suggested.

Each CDR3 protein gets one entry after TCRdb re-called the RT-PCR reads with MiXCR. The sample includes about 520,000 distinct CDR3 sequences, around 25% of them seen just once. As regards this clonotype: Its antigen is undetermined.

Here the sequenced sample was CD4+ T cells sorted from PBMCs, taken 5 days after vaccination. The origin of this receptor is a middle-aged man who received an inactivated influenza vaccine. V is TRBV6-1 and J is TRBJ1-1; D is unresolved. CDR3 sequence (DNA): TGTGCCAGCAAGGGAGATATGCGTAACACTGAAGCTTTCTTT. Protein: CASKGDMRNTEAFF.